A single sample is the source of the 21 T cell receptor beta chains below, sequenced in a study of long-term antiretroviral therapy in people with HIV. Run at survey level, the immunoSEQ assay was version v3.0. Sequenced by immunoSEQ multiplex PCR; TCRdb stores in-frame clones only, minus some. The profile shows about 25,000 clones, around four fifths of them singletons. The sample was unsorted PBMCs, taken 2.9 years after starting antiretroviral therapy. Receptors were obtained from a man aged 50-59 years with HIV.

The gene calls are TRBV18 and TRBJ2-1, with TRBD2 matching over 15 bases. The V gene end was trimmed by 5 bases and the J gene end by 6 bases; junction bases not matched to a gene: 17. This CDR3 contains 20 residues. CDR1 and CDR2 from the germline V gene are KGHSH and LQKENI. CDR3: CASSISPGTSGGYFFNEQFF. DNA for the CDR3: TGTGCCAGCTCAATCTCCCCCGGGACTAGCGGGGGGTACTTCTTCAATGAGCAGTTCTTC. Full variable domain (outside the CDR3, taken from reference TRBV18 and TRBJ2-1): NAGVMQNPRHLVRRRGQEARLRCSPMKGHSHVYWYRQLPEEGLKFMVYLQKENIIDESGMPKERFSAEFPKEGPSILRIQQVVRGDSAAYFCASSISPGTSGGYFFNEQFFGPGTRLTVL.

The chain is built from TRBV4-1 and TRBJ2-1; the D is unclear. Germline loops: CDR1 MGHRA, CDR2 YSYEKL. Trimming removed 2 bases at V and 8 bases at J, with 10 bases between. This CDR3 has 13 amino acids. CDR3 in DNA: TGCGCCAGCAGCCAAAGCCAGTTCGATGAGCAGTTCTTC. Translating gives CASSQSQFDEQFF.

This rearrangement joins TRBV13 to TRBJ1-1; no clear D. V gave up 5 bases and J gave up 0 bases, with 13 bases separating them. The germline CDR1 and CDR2 sequences are PRHDT and FYEKMQ (reference sequence). The CDR3 has 15 residues. In DNA form, the CDR3 reads TGTGCCAGCAGCCTCTTCATGCCTTTGAACACTGAAGCTTTCTTT. Its protein is CASSLFMPLNTEAFF.

This clone appeared a single time. The chain carries TRBV7-3 and TRBJ2-2; D is undetermined. Germline CDR1 reads SGHTA; CDR2 reads FQGTGA. This CDR3 is built from 13 residues. With 5 bases removed from V and 6 bases from J, the gap between germline ends came to 10 bases. The CDR3 region has the DNA TGTGCCAGCAGCCCCCTTAGGGCCGGGGAGCTGTTTTTT. It yields the protein CASSPLRAGELFF.

The chain uses TRBV13 and TRBJ2-7; D perhaps matches TRBD1 (5 bases). Germline loops: CDR1 PRHDT, CDR2 FYEKMQ (reference sequence). The CDR3 consists of 17 residues. V lost 3 bases to trimming and J lost 3 bases, with 21 bases between them. In DNA, the CDR3 is TGTGCCAGCAGCTTGGGTTCCACATGGGGCTTTGGCTACGAGCAGTACTTC. It yields the protein CASSLGSTWGFGYEQYF. The full variable domain, in which reference TRBV13 and TRBJ2-7 provide the parts outside the CDR3, is AAGVIQSPRHLIKEKRETATLKCYPIPRHDTVYWYQQGPGQDPQFLISFYEKMQSDKGSIPDRFSAQQFSDYHSELNMSSLELGDSALYFCASSLGSTWGFGYEQYFGPGTRLTVT.

V and J are TRBV7-2 and TRBJ1-1; no clear D gene. Trimming removed 1 base at V and 1 base at J, with 4 bases between. Germline V gives CDR1 SGHTA, CDR2 FQGNSA. This CDR3 has 13 residues. The CDR3 reads CASSLVWNTEAFF. As DNA, the CDR3 is TGTGCCAGCAGCTTAGTATGGAACACTGAAGCTTTCTTT.

The gene calls are TRBV2 and TRBJ2-2; 10 bases agree with TRBD1. The CDR3 runs 17 residues. The V gene's germline CDR1 is SNHLY and CDR2 FYNNEI. With 2 bases clipped from V and 6 bases from J, the junction kept 9 bases outside the gene matches. The CDR3 bases are TGTGCCAGCAGTGAAACCATCGGGACAGGGGTGCCCGGGGAGCTGTTTTTT. The encoded protein is CASSETIGTGVPGELFF. Full variable domain (outside the CDR3, taken from reference TRBV2 and TRBJ2-2): EPEVTQTPSHQVTQMGQEVILRCVPISNHLYFYWYRQILGQKVEFLVSFYNNEISEKSEIFDDQFSVERPDGSNFTLKIRSTKLEDSAMYFCASSETIGTGVPGELFFGEGSRLTVL.

The chain links TRBV30 to TRBJ1-2; D remains unclear. Germline-derived CDR1 and CDR2 are GTSNPN and SVGIG (reference sequence). The germline V and J ends were trimmed by 0 bases and 8 bases, with 13 bases remaining between them. CDR3 size: 13 residues. The DNA for the CDR3 is TGTGCCTGGAGTGTAGGGCAGTTAGGCGGCTACACCTTC. It encodes CAWSVGQLGGYTF.

This rearrangement joins TRBV10-2 to TRBJ1-1; no definite D call. CDR1 is WSHSY and CDR2 is SAAADI in the germline V gene. The V and J ends lost 6 bases and 1 base respectively, with 12 bases between them. This CDR3 has 14 amino acids. The CDR3: CASRLTWENTEAFF. The CDR3 DNA reads as TGCGCCAGCAGACTGACTTGGGAGAACACTGAAGCTTTCTTT.

Here the CDR3 reads CASGEYGYTF. The CDR3 DNA reads TGTGCCTCCGGGGAGTATGGCTACACCTTC. The chain employs TRBV30 and TRBJ1-2; D unclear. This CDR3 comprises 10 residues. V dropped 7 bases and J dropped 5 bases, with 8 bases sitting between them. In germline, CDR1 is GTSNPN, CDR2 SVGIG (reference sequence).

This chain connects TRBV30 to TRBJ1-2; D unresolved. The germline V gene has CDR1 GTSNPN and CDR2 SVGIG (reference sequence). V shed 6 bases and J shed 2 bases, with 13 bases lying between them. This CDR3 has 13 amino acids. The CDR3 DNA sequence: TGTGCCTGCCGACTGCCTCCCAACTATGGCTACACCTTC. Protein: CACRLPPNYGYTF. Variable domain in full (rest from reference TRBV30 and TRBJ1-2): SQTIHQWPATLVQPVGSPLSLECTVEGTSNPNLYWYRQAAGRGLQLLFYSVGIGQISSEVPQNLSASRPQDRQFILSSKKLLLSDSGFYLCACRLPPNYGYTFGSGTRLTVV.

This chain uses TRBV28 with TRBJ1-5; D might be TRBD1 (5 bases). Germline V CDR1 and CDR2: MDHEN, SYDVKM. V lost 5 bases, J lost 3 bases, and 17 bases lay in between. This CDR3 region has 16 residues. The DNA of the CDR3 is TGTGCCAGCAGTGGAGGTGGCTACAGGTCCAATCAGCCCCAGCATTTT. Amino acid sequence: CASSGGGYRSNQPQHF.

The V gene is TRBV7-2, the J gene TRBJ2-2; 8 bases are shared with TRBD1. Germline loops: CDR1 SGHTA, CDR2 FQGNSA. V lost 5 bases to trimming and J lost 2 bases; unmatched junction nucleotides: 10. The CDR3 length is 17 residues. Here the CDR3 reads CASSLWGTGANTGELFF. The CDR3 DNA is TGTGCCAGCAGCCTTTGGGGGACAGGTGCAAACACCGGGGAGCTGTTTTTT.

V gene TRBV28 combines with J gene TRBJ1-2; D ambiguous. Germline CDR1 reads MDHEN; CDR2 reads SYDVKM. The CDR3 covers 13 residues. V was clipped by 9 bases and J by 2 bases, with 13 bases between them. CDR3: CASRIHRNYGYTF. CDR3 nucleotides: TGTGCCAGTAGGATACACAGAAACTATGGCTACACCTTC.

This clone occurred a few times. This chain links TRBV5-6 with TRBJ2-1; 7 nucleotides match TRBD1. This CDR3 is built from 16 residues. With 4 bases clipped from V and 7 bases from J, the junction kept 14 bases outside the gene matches. Germline assignment: CDR1 SGHDT and CDR2 YYEEEE. CDR3 protein: CASSRGRGQARNEQFF. The CDR3 region has the DNA TGTGCCAGCAGCCGGGGTAGAGGACAGGCGAGGAATGAGCAGTTCTTC.

This rearrangement joins TRBV27 to TRBJ2-7, with D perhaps matching TRBD1 (5 bases). Per the germline V gene, CDR1 is MNHEY and CDR2 is SMNVEV (reference sequence). V gave up 5 bases and J gave up 2 bases, with 10 bases separating them. The CDR3 sequence is 13 residues long. For the CDR3, the DNA is TGTGCCAGCAGTACGACAGCGACCTACGAGCAGTACTTC. It is translated as CASSTTATYEQYF.

In this sample, this clone turned up a few times. V gene TRBV4-1 combines with J gene TRBJ1-5, with 11 positions matching TRBD1. The junction had 8 bases not matched to a gene; V was cut back by 0 bases and J by 4 bases. CDR1 and CDR2 from the germline V gene are MGHRA and YSYEKL. The CDR3 contains 18 residues. CDR3 in DNA: TGCGCCAGCAGCCAAGATGGCGGGACAGGGGGTGTGAATCAGCCCCAGCATTTT. It is translated as CASSQDGGTGGVNQPQHF.

The gene calls are TRBV11-3 and TRBJ1-5; tentatively, D is TRBD1 (6 bases). Trimming stripped 5 bases from V and 2 bases from J, with 19 bases between. CDR3 length equals 17 residues. Per germline, CDR1 SGHNT and CDR2 YENEEA. The CDR3 DNA is TGTGCCAGCAGCCTTTACTCGACAGGACAACGCAATCAGCCCCAGCATTTT. Translation: CASSLYSTGQRNQPQHF.

This clone was picked up a small number of times. V usage is TRBV29-1 and J usage is TRBJ1-3; no clear D gene. V was trimmed by 5 bases and J by 3 bases, leaving 8 bases between them. CDR3 length equals 12 residues. Germline V lookup: CDR1 SQVTM, CDR2 ANQGSEA. As DNA, the CDR3 is TGCAGCGTTCACAGTGATGGAAACACCATATATTTT. Translated, it gives CSVHSDGNTIYF.

CDR3 DNA: TGCGCCAGCAGAGTAAGGTTCGACGCTAACTATGGCTACACCTTC. Residues: CASRVRFDANYGYTF. The chain carries TRBV5-1 and TRBJ1-2; D unclear. V was cut by 5 bases and J by 0 bases, with 14 bases left in between. The length of the CDR3 is 15 residues. In germline, CDR1 is SGHRS, CDR2 YFSETQ.

This clone was recorded only once. This chain uses TRBV29-1 with TRBJ1-2; TRBD1 might be the D (6 bases). Trimming removed 1 base at V and 4 bases at J, with 13 bases between. The CDR3 spans 14 residues. Germline V gene sequence: CDR1 SQVTM, CDR2 ANQGSEA. CDR3 nucleotide sequence: TGCAGCGTTGAAGGGCAGGGCAGGGGCTATGGCTACACCTTC. This gives the protein CSVEGQGRGYGYTF. The full variable domain, rest sourced from reference TRBV29-1 and TRBJ1-2, is SAVISQKPSRDICQRGTSLTIQCQVDSQVTMMFWYRQQPGQSLTLIATANQGSEATYESGFVIDKFPISRPNLTFSTLTVSNMSPEDSSIYLCSVEGQGRGYGYTFGSGTRLTVV.